This record covers a single T cell receptor (beta chain). The antigen is undetermined. This sample was included in a study of T-cell reconstitution after alpha-beta-depleted transplantation in children. The study, taken as a whole, reports: Reportedly, alpha-beta T cells present about two months post-transplant originated from several hundred expanded clones of graft origin.

For TCRbeta, the library was prepared with unique molecular identifiers. TCRdb reprocessed the PCR reads via MiXCR and lists one record per CDR3 protein. The profile shows roughly 16,000 distinct CDR3 sequences, 9.5% to 15% of them singletons. In germline, CDR1 is DFQATT, CDR2 SNEGSKA (reference sequence). Trimming removed 6 bases at V and 7 bases at J, with 15 bases between. The CDR3 is 13 residues long. The gene calls are TRBV20-1 and TRBJ1-4; D possibly corresponds to TRBD1 (5 bases). The source was PBMCs, mostly from graft donor cells, collected 180 days after TCRalphabeta/CD19-depleted stem cell transplant. This receptor was taken from a boy less than two years old who had a stem cell transplant for Wiskott-Aldrich syndrome, so the T cells may come from the graft donor. The CDR3 reads CSAPFAGTEKLFF. CDR3 bases: TGCAGTGCCCCCTTTGCAGGGACTGAAAAACTGTTTTTT.